This TCR beta chain was captured by sequencing in a study of molecular identifiers for immune sequencing clone quantification. The V gene's germline CDR1 is LGHNA and CDR2 YSLEER. Deletions cut 0 bases from V and 0 bases from J, with 4 bases between. The CDR3 contains 14 residues. MiXCR, run by TCRdb on the PCR reads, gives a single entry per CDR3 protein. This sample carries more than 450,000 distinct CDR3 sequences, around a fifth of them seen once, and the ten largest clones take about 0.8%. This clonotype was seen many times. J is TRBJ2-3 and V is TRBV4-3; D is undetermined. The clonotype originates from a human donor in good health. Some libraries in this study had Jurkat cell RNA spiked in. Sequencing input: naive CD8+ T cells from blood, with Jurkat cell RNA spiked in. Documented subset: FACS-sorted CD8+CD4-CCR7+CD45RA+ naive T cells. CDR3 sequence reads: CASSQDSSTDTQYF. The CDR3 nucleotides read TGCGCCAGCAGCCAAGATTCTAGCACAGATACGCAGTATTTT.